A selection of T cell receptor beta chains follows, all from one sample in a study of T cells in Graves' hyperthyroidism and ophthalmopathy. In TCRdb, the multiplex PCR reads were re-called with MiXCR into one record per CDR3 protein. The table has a few hundred thousand distinct CDR3 sequences, around 18% seen once. Sequenced sample: blood. The receptors derive from a man aged 18 to 29 with Graves' ophthalmopathy. Each CDR3 is given with its conserved first and last residue. Each record gives: V gene, D gene, clone size, J gene, CDR3 length, CDR3 protein, CDR3 DNA. D genes are given only for firm matches. The size field is filled for only some rows; it gives once, few, many or a size class.

TRBV28	-	many	TRBJ2-1	13	CASSSGQGGEQFF	TGTGCCAGCAGTTCAGGACAGGGAGGGGAGCAGTTCTTC
TRBV19	TRBD1	-	TRBJ2-5	13	CASMGDREETQYF	TGTGCCAGTATGGGGGACAGGGAAGAGACCCAGTACTTC
TRBV2	-	many	TRBJ1-4	14	CASSGGQGVEKLFF	TGTGCCAGCAGTGGGGGGCAGGGAGTTGAAAAACTGTTTTTT
TRBV12-3/TRBV12-4	-	-	TRBJ1-6	15	CASSLSTSAGSPLHF	TGTGCCAGCAGTTTATCAACCAGCGCGGGCTCACCCCTCCACTTT
TRBV18	-	few	TRBJ2-1	14	CASSRAGSYNEQFF	TGTGCCAGCTCACGAGCAGGGTCCTACAATGAGCAGTTCTTC
TRBV11-1	TRBD1	many	TRBJ2-3	15	CASSSGTVYTDTQYF	TGTGCCAGCAGCTCCGGGACAGTGTACACAGATACGCAGTATTTT
TRBV28	-	many	TRBJ1-6	14	CASSPGGSHSPLHF	TGTGCCAGCAGTCCCGGCGGTAGTCATTCACCCCTCCACTTT
TRBV19	-	-	TRBJ1-5	16	CASSIGVQEFNQPQHF	TGTGCCAGTAGTATAGGGGTTCAGGAGTTCAATCAGCCCCAGCATTTT
TRBV27	TRBD1	many	TRBJ2-5	15	CASGPGTGWEETQYF	TGTGCCAGCGGACCCGGGACAGGGTGGGAAGAGACCCAGTACTTC
TRBV20-1	TRBD2	many	TRBJ2-1	14	CSAPSGGDNNEQFF	TGCAGTGCTCCTAGCGGGGGGGACAACAATGAGCAGTTCTTC
TRBV2	TRBD1	many	TRBJ2-7	13	CASQRQGGYEQYF	TGTGCCAGCCAGAGACAGGGTGGCTACGAGCAGTACTTC
TRBV5-6	-	-	TRBJ2-7	15	CASSHGGESSYEQYF	TGTGCCAGCAGCCACGGTGGGGAAAGCTCCTACGAGCAGTACTTC
TRBV28	-	-	TRBJ2-6	20	CASSLVVGAGGLSGANVLTF	TGTGCCAGCAGTTTAGTAGTCGGGGCAGGGGGACTCTCTGGGGCCAACGTCCTGACTTTC
TRBV7-9	-	many	TRBJ1-4	14	CASSLVEGDEKLFF	TGTGCCAGCAGCTTAGTGGAGGGCGATGAAAAACTGTTTTTT
TRBV28	TRBD2	many	TRBJ2-1	17	CASSTLWGGGSYNEQFF	TGTGCCAGCAGTACCCTTTGGGGCGGGGGCTCCTACAATGAGCAGTTCTTC
TRBV28	-	many	TRBJ2-3	17	CASSLGFGGESTDTQYF	TGTGCCAGCAGTTTAGGTTTTGGCGGGGAAAGCACAGATACGCAGTATTTT
TRBV20-1	-	few	TRBJ2-2	14	CSARVSMNTGELFF	TGCAGTGCTAGAGTTAGCATGAACACCGGGGAGCTGTTTTTT
TRBV27	TRBD2	many	TRBJ2-7	15	CASSSPLSGDDEQYF	TGTGCCAGCAGTTCCCCCCTTAGCGGGGACGACGAGCAGTACTTC
TRBV10-3	-	-	TRBJ2-1	19	CAISESTAGGAVGYNEQFF	TGTGCCATCAGTGAGTCGACGGCTGGGGGCGCGGTAGGATACAATGAGCAGTTCTTC
TRBV6-1	-	-	TRBJ2-7	15	CASSEFRQSSYEQYF	TGTGCCAGCAGTGAATTTCGGCAGAGCTCCTACGAGCAGTACTTC
TRBV2	TRBD1	many	TRBJ2-5	12	CASSLDREFQYF	TGTGCCAGCAGTCTGGACAGGGAATTTCAGTACTTC
TRBV28	-	few	TRBJ1-5	20	CASSTVRVWGTDPSNQPQHF	TGTGCCAGCAGTACGGTTAGAGTTTGGGGGACCGACCCTAGCAATCAGCCCCAGCATTTT
TRBV7-6	-	many	TRBJ1-6	16	CASSGAGGHKNSPLHF	TGTGCCAGCAGCGGGGCCGGGGGGCACAAGAATTCACCCCTCCACTTT
TRBV30	-	-	TRBJ2-7	14	CAWSGRVAFYEQYF	TGTGCCTGGAGTGGTAGGGTAGCGTTTTACGAGCAGTACTTC
TRBV5-6	-	-	TRBJ2-7	13	CASSSRSLVEQYF	TGTGCCAGCAGCTCCAGGTCACTGGTCGAGCAGTACTTC
TRBV9	TRBD2	few	TRBJ2-7	17	CASSVSSGVPPSYEQYF	TGTGCCAGCAGCGTATCTAGCGGGGTCCCCCCCTCCTACGAGCAGTACTTC
TRBV12-5	-	many	TRBJ2-3	13	CASGPSGADTQYF	TGTGCTAGTGGCCCTTCGGGGGCAGATACGCAGTATTTT
TRBV5-1	TRBD2	-	TRBJ2-3	16	CASSDGLAGARELQYF	TGCGCCAGCAGTGACGGACTAGCGGGGGCCAGAGAATTACAGTATTTT
TRBV12-3/TRBV12-4	-	many	TRBJ1-2	14	CASSFSSERGGYTF	TGTGCCAGCAGTTTTTCATCGGAGAGGGGCGGCTACACCTTC
TRBV27	TRBD1	many	TRBJ2-1	17	CASRAGTGTYIYNEQFF	TGTGCCAGCAGGGCCGGGACAGGGACTTACATCTACAATGAGCAGTTCTTC
TRBV18	-	few	TRBJ1-5	15	CASSPVFGSDQPQHF	TGTGCCAGCTCACCAGTTTTCGGTTCGGATCAGCCCCAGCATTTT
TRBV14	-	few	TRBJ2-6	15	CASSQDNSGANVLTF	TGTGCCAGCAGCCAAGATAACTCTGGGGCCAACGTCCTGACTTTC
TRBV10-2	-	many	TRBJ2-3	14	CASSEVGLGHTQYF	TGCGCCAGCAGTGAGGTGGGATTAGGACATACGCAGTATTTT
TRBV7-9	-	many	TRBJ2-7	15	CASSLASGPPHEQYF	TGTGCCAGCAGCTTAGCCTCAGGGCCGCCCCACGAGCAGTACTTC
TRBV5-1	-	many	TRBJ1-2	15	CASSLASANGGGYTF	TGCGCCAGCAGCTTGGCGTCGGCTAACGGTGGGGGCTACACCTTC
TRBV9	TRBD2	-	TRBJ2-5	15	CASSVTSGVLETQYF	TGTGCCAGCAGCGTAACTAGCGGGGTTCTGGAGACCCAGTACTTC
TRBV2	TRBD1	-	TRBJ1-2	15	CASSAHRDRGNGYTF	TGTGCCAGCAGCGCCCACCGGGACAGGGGGAATGGCTACACCTTC
TRBV11-2	TRBD2	-	TRBJ2-1	16	CASSPHLAGAYNEQFF	TGTGCCAGCAGCCCCCATCTAGCGGGGGCCTACAATGAGCAGTTCTTC
TRBV29-1	-	few	TRBJ1-1	12	CSGTQYNTEAFF	TGCAGCGGGACACAATATAACACTGAAGCTTTCTTT
TRBV18	TRBD1	-	TRBJ1-5	16	CASSPRTGGIGQPQHF	TGTGCCAGCTCACCGAGGACAGGCGGTATAGGACAGCCCCAGCATTTT
TRBV9	-	-	TRBJ1-3	16	CASSVEGLGSGNTIYF	TGTGCCAGCAGCGTAGAGGGCCTGGGGTCTGGAAACACCATATATTTT
TRBV11-3	-	-	TRBJ1-6	13	CASSLGTYSPLHF	TGTGCCAGCAGCTTAGGAACGTATTCACCCCTCCACTTT
TRBV7-9	TRBD2	few	TRBJ2-3	18	CASSAIWGGGAHTDTQYF	TGTGCCAGCAGCGCAATCTGGGGCGGGGGGGCACACACAGATACGCAGTATTTT
TRBV6-1	-	-	TRBJ1-4	15	CASSFTGTTNEKLFF	TGTGCCAGCAGTTTCACAGGGACAACTAATGAAAAACTGTTTTTT
TRBV7-9	-	-	TRBJ1-6	11	CASSLEGPLHF	TGTGCCAGCAGCTTAGAAGGTCCCCTCCACTTT
TRBV7-9	TRBD2	-	TRBJ2-1	16	CASSELAGGTYNEQFF	TGTGCCAGCAGCGAACTAGCGGGGGGAACCTACAATGAGCAGTTCTTC
TRBV7-3	TRBD2	-	TRBJ2-2	14	CASSSSGGAGELFF	TGTGCCAGCAGCAGTAGCGGGGGGGCCGGGGAGCTGTTTTTT
TRBV4-1	TRBD1	many	TRBJ2-1	15	CASSPTGTGGLEQFF	TGCGCCAGCAGTCCTACCGGGACAGGGGGTCTTGAGCAGTTCTTC
TRBV28	-	many	TRBJ1-2	15	CASTPQGWAGYGYTF	TGTGCCAGCACCCCCCAGGGCTGGGCGGGTTATGGCTACACCTTC
TRBV2	TRBD1	-	TRBJ2-1	16	CASSAHRDRAFDEQFF	TGTGCCAGCAGCGCCCACCGGGACAGGGCTTTTGATGAGCAGTTCTTC
TRBV5-6	-	-	TRBJ2-1	15	CASSFPSSSYNEQFF	TGTGCCAGCAGCTTTCCGTCCAGCTCCTACAATGAGCAGTTCTTC
TRBV28	-	many	TRBJ2-5	13	CASSSHQVETQYF	TGTGCCAGCAGTTCCCACCAGGTGGAGACCCAGTACTTC